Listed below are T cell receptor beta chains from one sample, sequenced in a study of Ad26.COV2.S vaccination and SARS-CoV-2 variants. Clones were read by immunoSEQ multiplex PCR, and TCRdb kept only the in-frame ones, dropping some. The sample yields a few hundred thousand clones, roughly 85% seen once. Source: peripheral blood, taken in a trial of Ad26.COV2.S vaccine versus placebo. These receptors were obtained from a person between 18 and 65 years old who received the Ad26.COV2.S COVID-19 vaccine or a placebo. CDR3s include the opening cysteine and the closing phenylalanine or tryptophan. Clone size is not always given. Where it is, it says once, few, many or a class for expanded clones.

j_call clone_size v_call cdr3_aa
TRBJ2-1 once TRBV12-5 CASGSDTGTQFF
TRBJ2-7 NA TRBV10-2 CASRPSPSPDEQYF
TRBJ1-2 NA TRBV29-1 CSVVGGLATIYGYTF
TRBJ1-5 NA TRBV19 CASSDPHRGLQPQHF
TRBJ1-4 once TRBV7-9 CASSSWTGDEKLFF
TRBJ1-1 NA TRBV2 CASSEQGVNTEAFF
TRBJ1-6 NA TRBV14 CASSQLEQAASPLHF
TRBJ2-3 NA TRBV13 CASSLEPRGGTDTQYF
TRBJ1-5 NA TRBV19 CASSIGGSPNQPQHF
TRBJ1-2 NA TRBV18 CASSPPRGHYGYTF
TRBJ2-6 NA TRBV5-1 CASSQNPGGGAGANVLTF
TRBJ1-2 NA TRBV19 CASSIRGRRLQGYTF
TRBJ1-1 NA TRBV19 CASKDRGPGTEAFF
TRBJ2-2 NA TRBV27 CASSLRRTSGNTGELFF
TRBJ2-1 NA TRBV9 CASSSTSGSLNEQFF
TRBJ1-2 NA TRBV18 CASSQTGSHYGYTF
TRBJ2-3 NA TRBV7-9 CASILTASTDTQYF
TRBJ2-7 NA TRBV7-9 CASWRLGPNEQYF
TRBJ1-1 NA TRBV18 CASSPYLRDRGAEAFF
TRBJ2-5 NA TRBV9 CASSQDPGGNQETQYF
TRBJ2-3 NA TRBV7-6 CASSPSSWTSRADTQYF
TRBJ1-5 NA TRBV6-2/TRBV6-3 CASSSGTGGYWSNQPQHF
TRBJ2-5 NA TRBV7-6 CASSSGLAGGRETQYF
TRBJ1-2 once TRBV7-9 CASSAVGGIYGYTF
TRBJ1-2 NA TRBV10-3 CAISESFSYGYTF
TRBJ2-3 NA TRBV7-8 CASSRGGTDTQYF
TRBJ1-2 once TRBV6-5 CASRYNQYYGYTF
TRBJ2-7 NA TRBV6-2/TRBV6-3 CASSYNANYEQYF
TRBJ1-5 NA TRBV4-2 CASSPLGRAEGNQPQHF
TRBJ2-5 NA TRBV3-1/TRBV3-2 CASSQVAGGRFGKETQYF
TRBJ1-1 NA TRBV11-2 CASSWIQTEAFF
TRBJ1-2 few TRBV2 CASRGVTRISGYTF
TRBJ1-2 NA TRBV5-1 CASSPTVYNYGYTF
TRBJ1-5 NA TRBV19 CASSIIGYQPQHF
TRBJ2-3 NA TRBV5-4 CASSLNVGVADTQYF
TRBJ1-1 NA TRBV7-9 CASSLAFSNTEAFF
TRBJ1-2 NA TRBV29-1 CSVGVSVLYGYTF